One sample yielded the 25 T cell receptor beta chains listed below, sequenced in a study of radiation and T cells in renal cell carcinoma. Treatment here: 15 Gy SBRT to primary tumor, nephrectomy 4 weeks later. Some clones are missing from TCRdb's copy, which holds only in-frame ones; the method was immunoSEQ multiplex PCR. The sample records more than 15,000 clones, about half being singletons. The starting material was tumor tissue, obtained from a patient whose treatment included radiotherapy and nephrectomy. Source of these receptors: a woman aged 60-75 years with renal cell carcinoma.

In this sample, this clone turned up once. The rearrangement links TRBV6-1 to TRBJ1-1, with TRBD1 as a possible D gene (5 bases). Germline V lookup: CDR1 MNHNS, CDR2 SASEGT. V lost 8 bases, J lost 3 bases, and 16 bases lay in between. CDR3 length: 14 residues. The CDR3 loop reads CASFRGGPYTEAFF. CDR3 sequence (DNA): TGTGCCAGCTTTAGGGGAGGGCCCTACACTGAAGCTTTCTTT.

The V gene is TRBV5-4, the J gene TRBJ1-1; no firm D call. The CDR3 extends over 14 amino acids. Germline CDR1 is SGHNT and CDR2 is YYREEE (reference sequence). The V end was cut by 3 bases, the J end by 1 base, with 10 bases between. The CDR3 coding sequence is TGTGCCAGCAGCTCGCAGGTGAGGAACACTGAAGCTTTCTTT. Amino acid sequence: CASSSQVRNTEAFF.

The rearrangement links TRBV11-2 to TRBJ1-2, with D unresolved. Per germline, CDR1 SGHAT and CDR2 FQNNGV. The CDR3 spans 14 residues. The V end lost 5 bases, the J end lost 5 bases, and 15 bases lay between the germline ends. CDR3 coding DNA: TGTGCCAGCAGCCTCCGGAGTCAGGCTTATGGCTACACCTTC. Its protein is CASSLRSQAYGYTF.

The chain employs TRBV5-5 and TRBJ2-2; 9 positions match TRBD2. V lost 3 bases, J lost 4 bases, and 7 bases stayed unmatched. The CDR3 is 16 residues long. Germline CDR1 SGHKS, CDR2 YYEKEE (reference sequence). The CDR3 DNA is TGTGCCAGCAGCTCCGGGATGCGGGGGGGCACCGGGGAGCTGTTTTTT. Translation gives CASSSGMRGGTGELFF. Full variable domain (outside the CDR3, taken from reference TRBV5-5 and TRBJ2-2): DAGVTQSPTHLIKTRGQQVTLRCSPISGHKSVSWYQQVLGQGPQFIFQYYEKEERGRGNFPDRFSARQFPNYSSELNVNALLLGDSALYLCASSSGMRGGTGELFFGEGSRLTVL.

The CDR3 is CASSPTLAHWDSSSYNEQFF. The DNA of the CDR3 is TGTGCCAGCAGCCCAACACTAGCCCACTGGGATTCGAGCTCCTACAATGAGCAGTTCTTC. The chain carries TRBV9 and TRBJ2-1; D is possibly TRBD2 (6 bases). CDR3 length: 20 residues. The V end was cut by 4 bases, the J end by 0 bases, with 26 bases between. Germline V lookup: CDR1 SGDLS, CDR2 YYNGEE.

This rearrangement joins TRBV7-6 to TRBJ1-1, with D perhaps matching TRBD1 (5 bases). The length of the CDR3 is 15 residues. CDR1 and CDR2 (germline): SGHVS, FNYEAQ. V was shortened by 1 base and J by 1 base, with 10 bases between the two germline ends. CDR3: CASSLVTGANTEAFF. The CDR3 DNA follows: TGTGCCAGCAGCTTAGTAACTGGGGCGAACACTGAAGCTTTCTTT.

For the CDR3, the DNA is TGTGCCAGCAGCCAGCTGACAGGGGTCTCTGAAAAACTGTTTTTT. It is translated as CASSQLTGVSEKLFF. This chain links TRBV14 with TRBJ1-4; TRBD1 matches at 8 bases. The V gene's germline CDR1 is SGHDN and CDR2 FVKESK. This CDR3 spans 15 amino acids. Unmatched junction bases numbered 7, after V lost 3 bases and J lost 7 bases.

This clone came up a few times. V gene TRBV30 combines with J gene TRBJ1-4, with TRBD1 matching 8 bases. Germline loops: CDR1 GTSNPN, CDR2 SVGIG (reference sequence). After removal of 4 bases from V and 8 bases from J, the junction contained 9 bases not matched to a gene. This CDR3 region has 14 residues. DNA for the CDR3: TGTGCCTGGAAGCGCCTCAGGGGGCAGGAAAAACTGTTTTTT. It specifies CAWKRLRGQEKLFF.

This clone was detected a few times. J is TRBJ2-7 and V is TRBV11-2, with 8 nucleotides matching TRBD1. Germline V CDR1 and CDR2: SGHAT, FQNNGV. This CDR3 has 12 amino acids. Trimming took 4 bases from V and 9 from J; bases not matched to a gene: 5. The CDR3 region has the DNA TGTGCCAGCAGCTCCGGCAGGGGGCGGCAGTACTTC. Translated: CASSSGRGRQYF.

This clone was counted ten times or more. The chain recombines TRBV7-3 with TRBJ2-7, with D perhaps TRBD1 or TRBD2 (5 bases each). CDR1 SGHTA and CDR2 FQGTGA come from the germline V gene. V was shortened by 0 bases and J by 2 bases, with 8 bases between the two germline ends. The CDR3 sequence is 14 residues long. The CDR3, as DNA: TGTGCCAGCAGCTTAACCCAGGGACCCTACGAGCAGTACTTC. Amino acid sequence: CASSLTQGPYEQYF.

This clone was observed a single time. CDR3 bases: TGTGCCAGCAGTTTACCCCAGCACACTGAAGCTTTCTTT. As protein: CASSLPQHTEAFF. The V call is TRBV28, the J call TRBJ1-1; D unresolved. Germline V gene sequence: CDR1 MDHEN, CDR2 SYDVKM. This CDR3 comprises 13 residues. The ends were cut back, 2 bases at V and 3 bases at J, with 7 bases in the middle.

This clone appeared a single time. V usage is TRBV5-6 and J usage is TRBJ2-3; no definite D call. From germline, CDR1 is SGHDT and CDR2 YYEEEE. The CDR3 runs 12 residues. Trimming took off 0 bases at V and 9 bases at J, with 8 bases between the two ends. CDR3 loop: CASSLGPATQYF. Here the CDR3 DNA reads TGTGCCAGCAGCTTGGGCCCCGCGACGCAGTATTTT.

Remarks on this clone: It differs at one base from a far larger clone, so likely a read error. The genes are TRBV19 and TRBJ1-2, with TRBD1 matching 11 bases. Looked up from germline, CDR1 is LNHDA and CDR2 is SQIVND (reference sequence). The CDR3 spans 16 residues. The CDR3 DNA sequence: TGCGCCAGCAGCCACGGACAGGGGGCGGAAAACTATGGCTACACCTTC. This encodes CASSHGQGAENYGYTF.

This clone was recorded many times. The chain is built from TRBV7-9 and TRBJ2-2, with D perhaps TRBD1 or TRBD2 (5 bases each). Germline values: CDR1 SEHNR, CDR2 FQNEAQ (reference sequence). V was pared by 1 base and J by 4 bases, with 10 bases between. The CDR3 totals 15 residues. This chain's CDR3 is CASSLEAGTTGELFF. The CDR3, as DNA: TGTGCCAGCAGCTTAGAGGCCGGGACCACCGGGGAGCTGTTTTTT.

The chain recombines TRBV16 with TRBJ1-2, with no clear D. Germline V gives CDR1 KGHSY, CDR2 FQNENV. This CDR3 contains 15 residues. With 0 bases removed from V and 3 bases from J, the gap between germline ends came to 11 bases. CDR3 residues: CASSQSAGEDYGYTF. The CDR3 bases are TGTGCCAGCAGCCAATCGGCCGGGGAGGACTATGGCTACACCTTC. Full variable domain (missing parts from reference TRBV16 and TRBJ1-2): GEEVAQTPKHLVRGEGQKAKLYCAPIKGHSYVFWYQQVLKNEFKFLISFQNENVFDETGMPKERFSAKCLPNSPCSLEIQATKLEDSAVYFCASSQSAGEDYGYTFGSGTRLTVV.

This sequence joins TRBV6-1 and TRBJ2-1; 10 bases are a match to TRBD1. The CDR3 is 13 amino acids. V was pared by 6 bases and J by 8 bases, with 4 bases of the junction left unmatched. Germline-derived CDR1 and CDR2 are MNHNS and SASEGT. The CDR3 DNA is TGTGCCAGCAGGACAGGGGGCTATCATGAGCAGTTCTTC. Its translation: CASRTGGYHEQFF.

The sample holds one count of this clone. The chain couples TRBV9 to TRBJ2-2, with D possibly matching TRBD1 (5 bases). V was pared by 0 bases and J by 0 bases, with 6 bases between. The CDR3 runs 15 residues. The germline V gene encodes CDR1 SGDLS and CDR2 YYNGEE. CDR3 in DNA: TGTGCCAGCAGCGTAGGGGGCACGAACACCGGGGAGCTGTTTTTT. It specifies CASSVGGTNTGELFF.

This clone was counted between two and nine times. J is TRBJ2-1 and V is TRBV27; possible D gene TRBD2, 5 bases. Trimming cost V 6 bases and J 5 bases, with 14 bases left between them. CDR1 and CDR2 from the germline V gene are MNHEY and SMNVEV (reference sequence). There are 14 residues in the CDR3. CDR3: CASSFRGLNNEQFF. The CDR3 DNA is TGTGCCAGCAGCTTCCGAGGGCTGAACAATGAGCAGTTCTTC.

The sample holds a few counts of this clone. This sequence joins TRBV6-5 and TRBJ1-1, with D uncertain. The V gene lost 6 bases and the J gene lost 0 bases, with 14 bases spanning the gap. The germline CDR1 and CDR2 sequences are MNHEY and SVGAGI. This CDR3 is built from 15 residues. DNA of the CDR3: TGTGCCAGCAGCCGGAGTGGAGGGATGAACACTGAAGCTTTCTTT. Residues: CASSRSGGMNTEAFF.

Only a few counts were recorded for this clone. The genes are TRBV11-2 and TRBJ1-1, with D unclear. The germline gives CDR1 SGHAT, CDR2 FQNNGV. The CDR3 consists of 13 residues. The ends were cut back, 3 bases at V and 4 bases at J, with 9 bases in the middle. The CDR3 loop reads CASSLDYITEAFF. DNA of the CDR3: TGTGCCAGCAGCTTGGACTATATCACTGAAGCTTTCTTT.

The gene calls are TRBV5-6 and TRBJ2-3; D remains unclear. This CDR3 contains 11 residues. Germline CDR1 reads SGHDT; CDR2 reads YYEEEE. V lost 5 bases and J lost 5, with 6 bases in between. In nucleotides, the CDR3 is TGTGCCAGCAGTTTCGAAGATACGCAGTATTTT. It encodes CASSFEDTQYF.

Concerning this clone: The sample contains more than one DNA sequence encoding this CDR3. The V and J genes are TRBV30 and TRBJ2-2, with a weak D call TRBD1 (5 bases). The CDR3 is made up of 14 amino acids. The V and J ends lost 4 bases and 0 bases respectively, with 9 bases between them. Germline CDR1 GTSNPN, CDR2 SVGIG (reference sequence). CDR3 amino acids: CAWNRQANTGELFF. In nucleotides, the CDR3 is TGTGCCTGGAACAGGCAGGCGAACACCGGGGAGCTGTTTTTT. Together with reference TRBV30 and TRBJ2-2, the CDR3 gives the full variable domain: SQTIHQWPATLVQPVGSPLSLECTVEGTSNPNLYWYRQAAGRGLQLLFYSVGIGQISSEVPQNLSASRPQDRQFILSSKKLLLSDSGFYLCAWNRQANTGELFFGEGSRLTVL.

The rearrangement uses TRBV27 and TRBJ2-6, with 7 bases aligning to TRBD1. With 7 bases clipped from V and 1 base from J, the junction kept 7 bases outside the gene matches. Germline CDR1 reads MNHEY; CDR2 reads SMNVEV (reference sequence). This CDR3 is 16 amino acids long. CDR3 nucleotide sequence: TGTGCCAGCAAAGGGGGCGCAAGTTCTGGGGCCAACGTCCTGACTTTC. Protein product: CASKGGASSGANVLTF.

In its sample, this clone was seen a few times. The V call is TRBV6-5, the J call TRBJ1-2, with unresolved D. This CDR3 has 15 residues. V dropped 4 bases and J dropped 3 bases, with 15 bases sitting between them. Germline V gene lookup returns CDR1 MNHEY and CDR2 SVGAGI. Written as DNA, the CDR3 is TGTGCCAGCAGTTTATTTGACGGCTACGACTATGGCTACACCTTC. Translated: CASSLFDGYDYGYTF.

The CDR3 loop is CATSRDRGRQSGGYTF. The CDR3, as DNA: TGTGCCACCAGCAGAGATCGCGGGCGACAATCGGGTGGCTACACCTTC. The chain joins TRBV15 to TRBJ1-2; D is uncertain. Germline lookup yields CDR1 LNHNV and CDR2 YYDKDF (reference sequence). The ends were cut back, 0 bases at V and 7 bases at J, with 18 bases in the middle. The length of the CDR3 is 16 residues. Combining the CDR3 with reference TRBV15 and TRBJ1-2 gives the whole variable domain DAMVIQNPRYQVTQFGKPVTLSCSQTLNHNVMYWYQQKSSQAPKLLFHYYDKDFNNEADTPDNFQSRRPNTSFCFLDIRSPGLGDTAMYLCATSRDRGRQSGGYTFGSGTRLTVV.